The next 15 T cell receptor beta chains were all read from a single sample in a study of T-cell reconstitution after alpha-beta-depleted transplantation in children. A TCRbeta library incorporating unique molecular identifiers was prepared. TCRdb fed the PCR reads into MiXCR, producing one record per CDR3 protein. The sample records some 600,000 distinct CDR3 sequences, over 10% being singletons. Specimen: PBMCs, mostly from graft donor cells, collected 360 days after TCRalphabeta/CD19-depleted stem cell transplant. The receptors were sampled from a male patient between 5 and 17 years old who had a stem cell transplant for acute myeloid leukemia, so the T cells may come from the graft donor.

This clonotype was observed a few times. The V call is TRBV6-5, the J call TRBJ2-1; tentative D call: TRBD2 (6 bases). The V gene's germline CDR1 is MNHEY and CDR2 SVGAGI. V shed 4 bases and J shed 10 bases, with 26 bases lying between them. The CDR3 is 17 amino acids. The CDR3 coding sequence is TGTGCCAGCAGTTTCCTTGCTAGCGCCACTTTTGGAGGGGAGCAGTTCTTC. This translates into CASSFLASATFGGEQFF.

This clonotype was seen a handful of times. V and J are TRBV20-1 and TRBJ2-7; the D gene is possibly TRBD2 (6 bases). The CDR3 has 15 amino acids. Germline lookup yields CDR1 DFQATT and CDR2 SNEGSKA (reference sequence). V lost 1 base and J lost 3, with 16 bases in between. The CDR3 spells CSARVRRGAGYEQYF. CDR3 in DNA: TGCAGTGCTAGAGTAAGGAGGGGCGCGGGCTACGAGCAGTACTTC.

The CDR3 sequence is CSASGRGLFF. For the CDR3, the DNA is TGCAGTGCTAGCGGGAGGGGGCTGTTTTTT. The chain couples TRBV20-1 to TRBJ1-4, with a possible D match to TRBD1 (6 bases). CDR1 DFQATT and CDR2 SNEGSKA come from the germline V gene (reference sequence). Trimming cost V 3 bases and J 14 bases, with 10 bases left between them. The CDR3 loop spans 10 amino acids.

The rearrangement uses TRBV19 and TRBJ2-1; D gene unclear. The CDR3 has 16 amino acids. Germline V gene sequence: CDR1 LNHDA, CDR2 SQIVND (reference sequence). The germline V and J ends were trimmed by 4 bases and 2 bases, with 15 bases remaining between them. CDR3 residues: CASSTLTPSAYNEQFF. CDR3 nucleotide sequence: TGTGCCAGTAGTACCCTTACTCCAAGTGCCTACAATGAGCAGTTCTTC. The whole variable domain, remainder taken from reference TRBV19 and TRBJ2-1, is DGGITQSPKYLFRKEGQNVTLSCEQNLNHDAMYWYRQDPGQGLRLIYYSQIVNDFQKGDIAEGYSVSREKKESFPLTVTSAQKNPTAFYLCASSTLTPSAYNEQFFGPGTRLTVL.

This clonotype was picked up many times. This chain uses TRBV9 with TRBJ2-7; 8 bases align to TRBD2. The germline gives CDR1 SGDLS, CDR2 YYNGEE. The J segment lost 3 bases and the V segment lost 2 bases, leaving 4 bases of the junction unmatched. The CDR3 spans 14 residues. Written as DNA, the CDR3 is TGTGCCAGCAGCGTTAGCGGGACACTCTACGAGCAGTACTTC. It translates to CASSVSGTLYEQYF.

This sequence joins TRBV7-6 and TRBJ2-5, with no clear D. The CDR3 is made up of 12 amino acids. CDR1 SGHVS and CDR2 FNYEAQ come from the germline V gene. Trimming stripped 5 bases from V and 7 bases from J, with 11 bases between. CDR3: CASSLGYGTQYF. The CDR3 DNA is TGTGCCAGCAGCCTCGGCTACGGGACCCAGTACTTC.

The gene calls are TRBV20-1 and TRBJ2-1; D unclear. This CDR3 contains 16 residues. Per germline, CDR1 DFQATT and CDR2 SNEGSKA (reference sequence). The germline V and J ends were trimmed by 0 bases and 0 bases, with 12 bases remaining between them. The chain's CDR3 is CSARDRGPSSYNEQFF. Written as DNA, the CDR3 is TGCAGTGCTAGAGATCGAGGACCGAGCTCCTACAATGAGCAGTTCTTC.

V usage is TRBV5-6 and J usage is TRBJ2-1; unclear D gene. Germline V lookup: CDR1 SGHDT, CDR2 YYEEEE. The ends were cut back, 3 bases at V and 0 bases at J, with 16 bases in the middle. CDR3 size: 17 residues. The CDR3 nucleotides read TGTGCCAGCAGCTGGACGGTGGGGATGACCTCCTACAATGAGCAGTTCTTC. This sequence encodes CASSWTVGMTSYNEQFF.

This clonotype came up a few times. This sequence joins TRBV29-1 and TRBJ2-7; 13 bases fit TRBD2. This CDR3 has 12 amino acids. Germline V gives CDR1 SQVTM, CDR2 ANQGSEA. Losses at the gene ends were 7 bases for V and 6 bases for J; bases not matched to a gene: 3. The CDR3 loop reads CSGGLAGLEQYF. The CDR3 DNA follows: TGCAGCGGGGGACTAGCGGGACTCGAGCAGTACTTC.

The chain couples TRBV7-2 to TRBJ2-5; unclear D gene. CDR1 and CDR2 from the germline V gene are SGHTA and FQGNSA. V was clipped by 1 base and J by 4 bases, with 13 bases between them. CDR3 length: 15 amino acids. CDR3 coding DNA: TGTGCCAGCAGCTTAGTACGCCCCCCCCCAGAGACCCAGTACTTC. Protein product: CASSLVRPPPETQYF.

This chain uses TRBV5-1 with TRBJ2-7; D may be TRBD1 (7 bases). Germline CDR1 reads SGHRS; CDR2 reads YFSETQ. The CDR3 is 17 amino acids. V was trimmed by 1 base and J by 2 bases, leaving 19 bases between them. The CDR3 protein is CASSLNSILRGAYEQYF. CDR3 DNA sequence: TGCGCCAGCAGCTTGAACTCCATCCTCAGGGGGGCCTACGAGCAGTACTTC. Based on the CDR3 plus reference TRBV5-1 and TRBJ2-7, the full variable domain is KAGVTQTPRYLIKTRGQQVTLSCSPISGHRSVSWYQQTPGQGLQFLFEYFSETQRNKGNFPGRFSGRQFSNSRSEMNVSTLELGDSALYLCASSLNSILRGAYEQYFGPGTRLTVT.

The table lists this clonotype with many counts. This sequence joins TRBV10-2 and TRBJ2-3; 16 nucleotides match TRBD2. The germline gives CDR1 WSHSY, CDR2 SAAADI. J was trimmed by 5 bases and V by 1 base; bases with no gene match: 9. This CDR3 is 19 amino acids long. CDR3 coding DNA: TGCGCCAGCAGTGAGTTGCCGGGACTAGCGGGAGGGAGAGGAGATACGCAGTATTTT. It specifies CASSELPGLAGGRGDTQYF.

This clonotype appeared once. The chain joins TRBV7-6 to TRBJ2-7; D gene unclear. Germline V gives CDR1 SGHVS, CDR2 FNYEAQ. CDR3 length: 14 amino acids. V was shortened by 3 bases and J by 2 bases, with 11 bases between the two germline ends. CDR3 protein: CASSFTNLAYEQYF. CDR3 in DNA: TGTGCCAGCAGCTTCACCAACTTAGCCTACGAGCAGTACTTC.

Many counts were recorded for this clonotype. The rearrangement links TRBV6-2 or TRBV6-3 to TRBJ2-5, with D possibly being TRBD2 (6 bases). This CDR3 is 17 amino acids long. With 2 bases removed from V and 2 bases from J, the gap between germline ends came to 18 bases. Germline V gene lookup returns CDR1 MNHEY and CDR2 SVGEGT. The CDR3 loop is CASSYALERAQQETQYF. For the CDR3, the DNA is TGTGCCAGCAGTTACGCTTTGGAGCGGGCGCAACAAGAGACCCAGTACTTC.

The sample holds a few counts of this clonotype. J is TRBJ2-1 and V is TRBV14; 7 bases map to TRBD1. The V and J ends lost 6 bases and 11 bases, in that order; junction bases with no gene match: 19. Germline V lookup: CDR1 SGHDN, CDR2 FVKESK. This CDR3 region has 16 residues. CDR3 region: CASRLGGHTSTIKQFF. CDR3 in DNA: TGTGCCAGCAGGCTAGGGGGCCACACGTCAACAATCAAGCAGTTCTTC.